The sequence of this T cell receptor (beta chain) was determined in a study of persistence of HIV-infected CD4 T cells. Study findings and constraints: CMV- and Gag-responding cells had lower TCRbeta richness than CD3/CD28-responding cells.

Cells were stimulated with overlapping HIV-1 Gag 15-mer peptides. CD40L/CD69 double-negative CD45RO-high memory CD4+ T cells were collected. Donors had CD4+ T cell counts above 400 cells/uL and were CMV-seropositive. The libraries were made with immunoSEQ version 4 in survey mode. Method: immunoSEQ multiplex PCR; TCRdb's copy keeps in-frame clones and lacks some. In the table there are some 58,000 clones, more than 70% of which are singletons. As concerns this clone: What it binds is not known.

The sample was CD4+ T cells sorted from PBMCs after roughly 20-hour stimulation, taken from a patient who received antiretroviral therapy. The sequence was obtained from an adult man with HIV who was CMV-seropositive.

As DNA, the CDR3 is TGTGCCAGCAGCTCCGGGACCCGGTCCGCCGAGCAGTACTTC. Translation: CASSSGTRSAEQYF. The chain recombines TRBV5-4 with TRBJ2-7; D is tentatively TRBD1 or TRBD2 (5 bases each). Trimming stripped 3 bases from V and 6 bases from J, with 16 bases between. CDR3 length: 14 amino acids. Germline CDR1 SGHNT, CDR2 YYREEE (reference sequence).